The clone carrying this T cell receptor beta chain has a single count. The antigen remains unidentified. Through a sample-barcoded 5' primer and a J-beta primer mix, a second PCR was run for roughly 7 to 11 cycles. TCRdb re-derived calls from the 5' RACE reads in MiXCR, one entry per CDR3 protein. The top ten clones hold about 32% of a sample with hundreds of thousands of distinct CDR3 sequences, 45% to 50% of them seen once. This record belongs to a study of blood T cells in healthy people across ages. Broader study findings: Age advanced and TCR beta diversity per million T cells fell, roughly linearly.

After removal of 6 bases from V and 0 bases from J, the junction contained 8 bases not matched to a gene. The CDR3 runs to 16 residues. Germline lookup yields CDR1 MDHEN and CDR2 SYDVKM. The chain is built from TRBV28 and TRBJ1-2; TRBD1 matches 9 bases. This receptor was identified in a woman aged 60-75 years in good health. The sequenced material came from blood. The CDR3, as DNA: TGTGCCAGCAGACCACAGGGGGCCCAAACTAACTATGGCTACACCTTC. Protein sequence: CASRPQGAQTNYGYTF.